This passage covers 27 T cell receptor beta chains from one sample sequenced in a study of post-analysis software for immune sequencing data (dated by TCRdb to 2014 to 2015). General study outcomes and caveats: Four to six TRBV segments, including TRBV5-6, TRBV5-1 and TRBV20-1, were significantly more frequent in patients than controls.

These receptors have no known antigen. To prepare the library, PCR was applied. The reads were generated on an Illumina HiSeq 2500. To reduce PCR and sequencing biases, unique molecular identifiers were built into the TCR beta cDNA libraries. Using fastp trimming at Q25 and MiXCR clonotype assembly, TCRdb reanalyzed the public sequencing data and kept in-frame beta chains. Each entry merges the rows of one CDR3 protein and shows their most common DNA and genes. The sample table contains about 500,000 distinct CDR3 sequences; only one count was recorded for over 35% of them. The top ten clonotypes cover 9.5% to 13% of the sample. The sequenced sample was blood. All receptors derive from a girl aged 5-17 years with multiple sclerosis.

This clonotype was counted only a few times. V is TRBV4-1 and J is TRBJ2-7, with D hard to call. The CDR3 spans 14 residues. Trimming took off 4 bases at V and 0 bases at J, with 10 bases between the two ends. Germline-derived CDR1 and CDR2 are MGHRA and YSYEKL. CDR3 region: CASSPRNYSYEQYF. The CDR3, as DNA: TGCGCCAGCAGCCCCCGGAATTACTCCTACGAGCAGTACTTC.

The chain couples TRBV9 to TRBJ2-1, with no clear D. The CDR3 is made up of 14 amino acids. The V end was cut by 0 bases, the J end by 6 bases, with 10 bases between. The V gene's germline CDR1 is SGDLS and CDR2 YYNGEE. The CDR3 is CASSVDRPSNEQFF. The DNA for the CDR3 is TGTGCCAGCAGCGTAGATCGACCCAGCAATGAGCAGTTCTTC.

This clonotype is a singleton in its sample. The V gene is TRBV7-9, the J gene TRBJ2-3; D is unresolved. The CDR3 consists of 14 residues. Germline values: CDR1 SEHNR, CDR2 FQNEAQ (reference sequence). The V and J ends lost 5 bases and 6 bases respectively, with 15 bases between them. The CDR3 protein is CASSTSISVDTQYF. The CDR3 coding sequence is TGTGCCAGCAGCACTTCAATATCAGTCGATACGCAGTATTTT.

A few counts support this clonotype. The chain uses TRBV7-2 and TRBJ1-2; the match to TRBD1 covers 10 bases. Germline loops: CDR1 SGHTA, CDR2 FQGNSA. The trim removed 3 bases at V and 7 bases at J, leaving 2 bases unmatched. The CDR3 totals 13 residues. The CDR3 is CASSFGTGVGYTF. The CDR3 DNA reads TGTGCCAGCAGCTTTGGGACAGGGGTTGGCTACACCTTC.

The chain is built from TRBV7-2 and TRBJ2-1; 10 bases fit TRBD2. In germline, CDR1 is SGHTA, CDR2 FQGNSA. The CDR3 totals 16 residues. Germline trimming cut 1 base from V and 8 bases from J; bases unmatched to any gene: 8. The CDR3 loop reads CASSLGAPGTSDEQFF. CDR3 bases: TGTGCCAGCAGCTTAGGGGCCCCCGGGACTAGCGATGAGCAGTTCTTC.

This clonotype appeared a few times. V gene TRBV3-1 combines with J gene TRBJ2-1, with 11 positions matching TRBD2. V gave up 4 bases and J gave up 5 bases; unmatched junction bases: 4. CDR3 length equals 15 residues. Germline V gene sequence: CDR1 LGHDT, CDR2 YNNKEL (reference sequence). CDR3 protein: CASSPLAGEHNEQFF. As DNA, the CDR3 is TGTGCCAGCAGCCCACTAGCGGGAGAGCACAATGAGCAGTTCTTC.

Ten or more counts support this clonotype. This rearrangement joins TRBV5-5 to TRBJ2-7; 7 nucleotides match TRBD2. The CDR3 runs to 13 residues. V dropped 2 bases and J dropped 4; count of bases not matched to a gene: 3. Germline CDR1 SGHKS, CDR2 YYEKEE (reference sequence). The CDR3 spells CASSFPGGYEQYF. The CDR3 DNA is TGTGCCAGCAGCTTCCCGGGGGGATACGAGCAGTACTTC.

The chain employs TRBV9 and TRBJ2-1, with D uncertain. Germline V gives CDR1 SGDLS, CDR2 YYNGEE. V lost 0 bases to trimming and J lost 4 bases, with 11 bases between them. This CDR3 has 15 amino acids. CDR3 loop: CASSVGLDLYNEQFF. CDR3 nucleotides: TGTGCCAGCAGCGTAGGTCTCGACTTGTACAATGAGCAGTTCTTC.

The chain is built from TRBV12-3 or TRBV12-4 and TRBJ1-5; 7 nucleotides align to TRBD1. V lost 5 bases and J lost 4; bases outside the gene matches: 11. CDR3 length: 16 residues. DNA of the CDR3: TGTGCCAGCAGTCCCACAGGGGATGGATGGAATCAGCCCCAGCATTTT. Amino acid sequence: CASSPTGDGWNQPQHF.

V usage is TRBV2 and J usage is TRBJ2-5; D call uncertain. Germline V gene data show CDR1 as SNHLY and CDR2 as FYNNEI. The CDR3 totals 14 residues. The V end lost 6 bases, the J end lost 4 bases, and 15 bases lay between the germline ends. The chain's CDR3 is CASSYRISGETQYF. CDR3 nucleotides: TGTGCCAGCAGCTACCGGATATCGGGAGAGACCCAGTACTTC. The entire variable domain, with the rest obtained from reference TRBV2 and TRBJ2-5, is as follows: EPEVTQTPSHQVTQMGQEVILRCVPISNHLYFYWYRQILGQKVEFLVSFYNNEISEKSEIFDDQFSVERPDGSNFTLKIRSTKLEDSAMYFCASSYRISGETQYFGPGTRLLVL.

The chain has TRBV28 and TRBJ2-7, with D perhaps given as TRBD1 or TRBD2 (5 bases each). Per the germline V gene, CDR1 is MDHEN and CDR2 is SYDVKM. The V end was cut by 6 bases, the J end by 3 bases, with 12 bases between. The CDR3 contains 13 residues. The CDR3 loop reads CASRGPFYYEQYF. CDR3 DNA: TGTGCCAGCAGGGGACCCTTTTACTACGAGCAGTACTTC.

The CDR3, as DNA: TGTGCCAGCAGCAAAGTGCGGGGGTGCACTGAAGCTTTCTTT. Protein product: CASSKVRGCTEAFF. The chain recombines TRBV21-1 with TRBJ1-1; the table's D call, TRBD1, was not checked against the DNA. TRBV21-1 is recorded as a pseudogene. CDR3 length: 14 residues.

This clonotype has just one count. This sequence joins TRBV10-3 and TRBJ2-1, with 12 bases matching TRBD2. V gave up 2 bases and J gave up 5 bases; unmatched junction bases: 4. Germline assignment: CDR1 ENHRY and CDR2 SYGVKD. This CDR3 is built from 16 residues. The CDR3 sequence is CAISEAASGRDNEQFF. The CDR3 nucleotides read TGTGCCATCAGTGAGGCGGCTAGCGGGAGGGACAATGAGCAGTTCTTC.

This clonotype has only a few counts. The chain combines TRBV5-1 with TRBJ2-5; D gene ambiguous. The germline V gene has CDR1 SGHRS and CDR2 YFSETQ. This CDR3 is built from 13 residues. The ends were cut back, 6 bases at V and 2 bases at J, with 11 bases in the middle. The CDR3 nucleotides are TGCGCCAGCAACAGACTGGTACAAGAGACCCAGTACTTC. This gives the protein CASNRLVQETQYF.

V usage is TRBV6-5 and J usage is TRBJ2-5, with D hard to call. The CDR3 is made up of 15 amino acids. V was clipped by 0 bases and J by 2 bases, with 10 bases between them. Looked up from germline, CDR1 is MNHEY and CDR2 is SVGAGI. The CDR3 protein is CASSYSANLQETQYF. DNA for the CDR3: TGTGCCAGCAGTTACTCGGCTAACCTTCAAGAGACCCAGTACTTC.

This chain uses TRBV20-1 with TRBJ1-2, with D maybe TRBD1 (5 bases). CDR3 size: 14 residues. Per the germline V gene, CDR1 is DFQATT and CDR2 is SNEGSKA (reference sequence). V lost 6 bases and J lost 1, with 15 bases in between. The CDR3 sequence: CSAPRGLFNYGYTF. CDR3 bases: TGCAGTGCCCCTAGGGGCCTCTTTAACTATGGCTACACCTTC.

Of note for this clonotype: It may be a read error: a sequence one base away is much more abundant. The rearrangement uses TRBV7-2 and TRBJ2-1; D perhaps matches TRBD1 (5 bases). The DNA end is more similar to TRBJ2-7, so the J call may be wrong. Per germline, CDR1 SGHTA and CDR2 FQGNSA. This CDR3 spans 12 amino acids. CDR3 DNA sequence: TGTGCCAGCAGCTTAATGGACAATGAGCAGTACTTC. Translation gives CASSLMDNEQYF.

The chain uses TRBV28 and TRBJ2-7; 9 bases are shared with TRBD2. CDR3 size: 15 residues. V trimming: 5 bases; J trimming: 2 bases; junction bases outside the gene matches: 7. Germline V gives CDR1 MDHEN, CDR2 SYDVKM. In DNA, the CDR3 is TGTGCCAGCAGTCAAGAGGCTAGCGGGGCCTACGAGCAGTACTTC. Amino acid sequence: CASSQEASGAYEQYF.

The chain links TRBV7-9 to TRBJ2-1; 7 positions agree with TRBD2. This CDR3 has 17 amino acids. Germline V gives CDR1 SEHNR, CDR2 FQNEAQ (reference sequence). J lost 4 bases, V lost 1 base, and 10 bases had no gene match. Written as DNA, the CDR3 is TGTGCCAGCAGCTTAGAGCTCTGGCGGGAGTCGTACAATGAGCAGTTCTTC. Its protein is CASSLELWRESYNEQFF.

This chain links TRBV7-9 with TRBJ2-3; 7 bases align to TRBD2. CDR3 size: 14 residues. V shed 5 bases and J 8 bases; nucleotides not matched to a gene: 10. Looked up from germline, CDR1 is SEHNR and CDR2 is FQNEAQ (reference sequence). CDR3 protein: CASSRPGGQGTQYF. The CDR3 coding sequence is TGTGCCAGCAGCCGACCGGGGGGTCAGGGTACGCAGTATTTT.

This clonotype was seen a handful of times. The gene calls are TRBV12-3 or TRBV12-4 and TRBJ2-5; D is possibly TRBD2 (5 bases). Trimming left V 3 bases short and J 3 bases short, with 11 bases between. The length of the CDR3 is 14 residues. The CDR3 loop is CASSLRVSEETQYF. For the CDR3, the DNA is TGTGCCAGCAGTTTGAGGGTCAGCGAAGAGACCCAGTACTTC.

The V and J genes are TRBV20-1 and TRBJ2-6; 9 positions agree with TRBD2. V gave up 6 bases and J gave up 0 bases; unmatched junction bases: 12. The CDR3 has 18 amino acids. The germline V gene encodes CDR1 DFQATT and CDR2 SNEGSKA (reference sequence). The CDR3 sequence is CSATKGGGGSSGANVLTF. The DNA of the CDR3 is TGCAGTGCCACCAAAGGCGGGGGGGGGAGCTCTGGGGCCAACGTCCTGACTTTC.

The J gene is TRBJ1-1, the V gene TRBV21-1. TRBV21-1 is deemed a pseudogene. The CDR3 runs to 15 residues. CDR3 sequence (DNA): TGTGCCAGCAGCAAAGCTGATGGGGATGGAGCTGAAGCTTTCTTT. Its translation: CASSKADGDGAEAFF.

V and J are TRBV4-2 and TRBJ2-3, with D tentatively TRBD2 (7 bases). The germline V gene has CDR1 LGHNA and CDR2 YNFKEQ. The V end lost 1 base, the J end lost 2 bases, and 13 bases lay between the germline ends. The CDR3 consists of 16 residues. The CDR3 is CASSQGGGQPTDTQYF. CDR3 DNA sequence: TGTGCCAGCAGCCAAGGGGGGGGACAACCCACAGATACGCAGTATTTT.

This clonotype was detected a few times. The rearrangement joins TRBV12-3 or TRBV12-4 to TRBJ2-3; D call uncertain. The V gene lost 3 bases and the J gene lost 0 bases, with 7 bases spanning the gap. This CDR3 has 14 amino acids. CDR3 sequence (DNA): TGTGCCAGCAGTTTTCCCTCCAGCACAGATACGCAGTATTTT. Residues: CASSFPSSTDTQYF.

The chain employs TRBV27 and TRBJ1-2; D remains ambiguous. CDR3 length: 18 amino acids. The V end lost 0 bases, the J end lost 0 bases, and 17 bases lay between the germline ends. Per the germline V gene, CDR1 is MNHEY and CDR2 is SMNVEV (reference sequence). The CDR3 loop reads CASSLSGRTVRANYGYTF. Here the CDR3 DNA reads TGTGCCAGCAGTTTATCGGGCAGGACCGTTAGAGCTAACTATGGCTACACCTTC.

Details on this clonotype: One end of the junction varies from germline; a read error may be responsible. The chain is built from TRBV12-3 or TRBV12-4 and TRBJ2-4; no clear D. The J call may be mistaken, given a closer DNA end match to TRBJ2-7. The CDR3 runs 13 residues. The CDR3 coding sequence is TGTGCCAACAGTTTAGGGTTAACCTACGAGCAGTACTTC. Protein: CANSLGLTYEQYF.